This is a list of T cell receptor beta chains from one sample in a study of T cell responses to AZD1222 COVID-19 vaccine. Method: immunoSEQ multiplex PCR; TCRdb's copy keeps in-frame clones and lacks some. The data show about 67,000 clones, about 80% seen once. Material: peripheral blood, obtained 28 days after the second AZD1222 dose. These receptors came from an adult who received the AZD1222 COVID-19 vaccine. CDR3s include the opening cysteine and the closing phenylalanine or tryptophan. Fields, in order: V gene, CDR3 protein.

v_call: TRBV2
cdr3_aa: CASSVDRGNQPQHF

v_call: TRBV3-1/TRBV3-2
cdr3_aa: CASSQEGDPYGYTF

v_call: TRBV13
cdr3_aa: CASSLSYEQYF

v_call: TRBV19
cdr3_aa: CASSSQGTTYNEQFF

v_call: TRBV12-3/TRBV12-4
cdr3_aa: CASRNTDTQYF

v_call: TRBV29-1
cdr3_aa: CSVDPGSTDTQYF

v_call: TRBV4-3
cdr3_aa: CASSRNRGLGYTF

v_call: TRBV6-5
cdr3_aa: CAAVQKGSGNTIYF

v_call: TRBV27
cdr3_aa: CASSIRTGGAYDSPLHF

v_call: TRBV10-3
cdr3_aa: CAISDGSGNTIYF

v_call: TRBV6-6
cdr3_aa: CASSGSLTGEGRLNTEAFF

v_call: TRBV10-1
cdr3_aa: CASSGDGWEAFF

v_call: TRBV4-1
cdr3_aa: CASSPRSGGAYNEQFF